The 32 T cell receptor beta chains presented below share a single source sample, sequenced in a study of blood T cell repertoires in COVID-19. TCRdb keeps only in-frame clones here, not all; method: immunoSEQ multiplex PCR. The sample lists around 150,000 clones; around nine tenths were seen once. What was sequenced was PBMCs or T cells enriched from blood (not recorded which). These receptors all stem from a woman aged 45 to 65 who had recovered from COVID-19.

V and J are TRBV2 and TRBJ1-1; maybe TRBD1 (5 bases). V lost 6 bases and J 12 bases, leaving 20 bases between the germline ends. Germline V gene data show CDR1 as SNHLY and CDR2 as FYNNEI. The CDR3 sequence is 13 residues long. The CDR3 nucleotides are TGTGCCAGCAGCCCCCAAAGGGGTCTGCGGTCTTTCTTT. The encoded protein is CASSPQRGLRSFF. Full variable domain (rest looked up from reference TRBV2 and TRBJ1-1): EPEVTQTPSHQVTQMGQEVILRCVPISNHLYFYWYRQILGQKVEFLVSFYNNEISEKSEIFDDQFSVERPDGSNFTLKIRSTKLEDSAMYFCASSPQRGLRSFFGQGTRLTVV.

This clone was recorded once. The chain joins TRBV29-1 to TRBJ2-1; D remains unclear. Per germline, CDR1 SQVTM and CDR2 ANQGSEA. This CDR3 spans 11 amino acids. Trimming stripped 7 bases from V and 6 bases from J, with 10 bases between. CDR3 nucleotide sequence: TGCAGCGGACTGTGGCCCAATGAGCAGTTCTTC. It encodes CSGLWPNEQFF.

The chain joins TRBV19 to TRBJ1-3, with D possibly matching TRBD1 (5 bases). CDR1 LNHDA and CDR2 SQIVND come from the germline V gene (reference sequence). The V gene lost 6 bases and the J gene lost 8 bases, with 20 bases spanning the gap. The CDR3 runs 15 residues. Here the CDR3 reads CASSSRASTRDTIYF. As DNA, the CDR3 is TGTGCCAGTAGCAGCCGGGCCTCCACCAGGGACACCATATATTTT. Full variable domain (missing parts from reference TRBV19 and TRBJ1-3): DGGITQSPKYLFRKEGQNVTLSCEQNLNHDAMYWYRQDPGQGLRLIYYSQIVNDFQKGDIAEGYSVSREKKESFPLTVTSAQKNPTAFYLCASSSRASTRDTIYFGEGSWLTVV.

V is TRBV6-2 or TRBV6-3 and J is TRBJ2-7; 9 positions match TRBD1. Germline V gives CDR1 MNHEY, CDR2 SVGEGT. The CDR3 has 15 residues. Trimming at V came to 7 bases and at J to 1 base, leaving 8 bases not matched to a gene. CDR3 loop: CASNPSGTGSYEQYF. CDR3 sequence (DNA): TGTGCCAGCAACCCTTCCGGGACAGGGTCCTACGAGCAGTACTTC.

This chain joins TRBV4-3 and TRBJ2-1, with 10 positions matching TRBD2. With 0 bases clipped from V and 4 bases from J, the junction kept 15 bases outside the gene matches. The germline gives CDR1 LGHNA, CDR2 YSLEER. This CDR3 spans 20 amino acids. CDR3 region: CASSQDRRTSGSHRYNEQFF. CDR3 coding DNA: TGCGCCAGCAGCCAAGATCGTAGGACTAGCGGATCCCATAGATACAATGAGCAGTTCTTC.

This chain uses TRBV9 with TRBJ1-1; 8 bases align to TRBD1. Unmatched junction bases numbered 10, after V lost 0 bases and J lost 3 bases. Germline V CDR1 and CDR2: SGDLS, YYNGEE. The CDR3 covers 17 residues. The CDR3 loop reads CASSVAGQGTGDTEAFF. CDR3 DNA: TGTGCCAGCAGCGTAGCAGGACAGGGTACGGGCGACACTGAAGCTTTCTTT. Combining the CDR3 with reference TRBV9 and TRBJ1-1 gives the whole variable domain DSGVTQTPKHLITATGQRVTLRCSPRSGDLSVYWYQQSLDQGLQFLIQYYNGEERAKGNILERFSAQQFPDLHSELNLSSLELGDSALYFCASSVAGQGTGDTEAFFGQGTRLTVV.

For the CDR3, the DNA is TGTGCCAGCAGTTACAGGCAGACTGCGAACACTGAAGCTTTCTTT. Translation gives CASSYRQTANTEAFF. The chain links TRBV6-5 to TRBJ1-1, with D uncertain. Deletions cut 2 bases from V and 1 base from J, with 11 bases between. The CDR3 sequence is 15 residues long. Germline V gene lookup returns CDR1 MNHEY and CDR2 SVGAGI.

This clone was counted once. The CDR3 nucleotides read TGTGCCAGCAGTACGACAGGGAATGGCTACACCTTC. It translates to CASSTTGNGYTF. The chain links TRBV6-2 or TRBV6-3 to TRBJ1-2, with 7 bases matching TRBD1. Germline V gene lookup returns CDR1 MNHEY and CDR2 SVGEGT. Trimming at V came to 5 bases and at J to 6 bases, leaving 3 bases not matched to a gene. This CDR3 is built from 12 residues.

Relative to its sample, this clone is medium-sized. V is TRBV10-3 and J is TRBJ2-7; D call uncertain. CDR3 length equals 16 residues. Trimming took 3 bases from V and 6 from J, leaving 21 bases between them. Germline loops: CDR1 ENHRY, CDR2 SYGVKD. Here the CDR3 DNA reads TGTGCCATCAGTGACCCGCCCAGCAATCAGGCCCTCGAGCAGTACTTC. This gives the protein CAISDPPSNQALEQYF.

The chain links TRBV7-2 to TRBJ2-1; TRBD1 matches 8 bases. The CDR3 has 13 residues. Germline V gene data show CDR1 as SGHTA and CDR2 as FQGNSA. The ends lost 1 base at V and 12 bases at J; junction bases unmatched: 5. In DNA form, the CDR3 reads TGTGCCAGCAGCTTAGTGGACAGGGAAGCGCAGTTCTTC. Encoded protein: CASSLVDREAQFF.

This clone was observed once. The rearrangement joins TRBV9 to TRBJ2-7; D is undetermined. The CDR3 totals 13 residues. Trimming shortened V by 3 bases and J by 6 bases, and 13 bases separated the two germline ends. Germline CDR1 and CDR2: SGDLS and YYNGEE. This chain's CDR3 is CASSAPPRGEQYF. The CDR3 DNA sequence: TGTGCCAGCAGCGCCCCCCCTAGAGGCGAGCAGTACTTC.

The V call is TRBV7-2, the J call TRBJ2-3, with TRBD1 as a possible D gene (6 bases). The ends were cut back, 3 bases at V and 1 base at J, with 8 bases in the middle. The CDR3 is 14 amino acids. From germline, CDR1 is SGHTA and CDR2 FQGNSA. The CDR3 coding sequence is TGTGCCAGCAGCTTCTCAGGGGGCACAGATACGCAGTATTTT. Translated: CASSFSGGTDTQYF.

This clone was recorded only once. The V call is TRBV6-1, the J call TRBJ1-2, with D possibly matching TRBD1 (5 bases). This CDR3 spans 14 amino acids. The germline V and J ends were trimmed by 2 bases and 4 bases, with 11 bases remaining between them. CDR1 is MNHNS and CDR2 is SASEGT in the germline V gene. The CDR3, as DNA: TGTGCCAGCAGTGAAAGGGGTCAGGTCTATGGCTACACCTTC. This sequence encodes CASSERGQVYGYTF.

The chain recombines TRBV24-1 with TRBJ1-2; 9 bases agree with TRBD1. V shed 4 bases, J shed 4 bases, and the junction held 6 bases outside the gene matches. This CDR3 is built from 15 residues. The germline V gene encodes CDR1 KGHDR and CDR2 SFDVKD. The CDR3 DNA reads TGTGCCACCAGTGACCCAACAGGGGGCAGCTATGGCTACACCTTC. This gives the protein CATSDPTGGSYGYTF.

This rearrangement joins TRBV18 to TRBJ1-2, with D possibly matching TRBD1 (6 bases). The CDR3 length is 17 residues. V was pared by 2 bases and J by 8 bases, with 24 bases between. The V gene's germline CDR1 is KGHSH and CDR2 LQKENI. The CDR3 DNA follows: TGTGCCAGCTCACCAATAACCCGGACAGACCCCTCTCGGGGCTACACCTTC. Amino acids: CASSPITRTDPSRGYTF.

The chain uses TRBV2 and TRBJ1-2, with 11 bases that match TRBD1. V gave up 7 bases and J gave up 5 bases; unmatched junction bases: 9. This CDR3 comprises 15 residues. The germline V gene has CDR1 SNHLY and CDR2 FYNNEI. The CDR3 coding sequence is TGTGCCAGCACCGGAGGAGGACAGGGGGCGTATGGCTACACCTTC. Its protein is CASTGGGQGAYGYTF.

The chain joins TRBV11-2 to TRBJ2-1; D not resolved. The germline V gene has CDR1 SGHAT and CDR2 FQNNGV. Trimming took 2 bases from V and 0 from J, leaving 8 bases between them. The CDR3 length is 15 residues. In DNA form, the CDR3 reads TGTGCCAGCAGCTTACTCACAGCCTCCTACAATGAGCAGTTCTTC. It encodes CASSLLTASYNEQFF.

The chain has TRBV7-9 and TRBJ1-2; possible D gene TRBD1, 5 bases. Germline CDR1 reads SEHNR; CDR2 reads FQNEAQ (reference sequence). Trimming took off 3 bases at V and 1 base at J, with 15 bases between the two ends. The CDR3 is made up of 16 amino acids. CDR3 in amino acids: CASSLFVRGFNYGYTF. The CDR3 coding sequence is TGTGCCAGCAGCTTGTTTGTCCGGGGGTTTAACTATGGCTACACCTTC.

J is TRBJ1-6 and V is TRBV4-3; TRBD1 might be the D (5 bases). Trimming shortened V by 0 bases and J by 5 bases, and 11 bases separated the two germline ends. This CDR3 is 16 amino acids long. Per the germline V gene, CDR1 is LGHNA and CDR2 is YSLEER. CDR3 in DNA: TGCGCCAGCAGCCAAGATAGGGGACTGAATAATTCACCCCTCCACTTT. Translated, it gives CASSQDRGLNNSPLHF.

V usage is TRBV18 and J usage is TRBJ2-7; 8 bases are shared with TRBD2. V trimming: 3 bases; J trimming: 0 bases; junction bases outside the gene matches: 7. Germline values: CDR1 KGHSH, CDR2 LQKENI. This CDR3 has 16 amino acids. The CDR3 loop reads CASSPLGTSSSYEQYF. For the CDR3, the DNA is TGTGCCAGCTCACCTCTCGGGACTAGTTCCTCCTACGAGCAGTACTTC.

J is TRBJ1-2 and V is TRBV24-1, with a weak D call TRBD1 (6 bases). CDR1 is KGHDR and CDR2 is SFDVKD in the germline V gene. V gave up 11 bases and J gave up 2 bases, with 14 bases separating them. The CDR3 contains 13 residues. The CDR3 DNA follows: TGTGCCATACGAGATGACAGGAACTATGGCTACACCTTC. This sequence encodes CAIRDDRNYGYTF.

This clone appeared a few times. V and J are TRBV5-4 and TRBJ2-7; weak D call: TRBD2 (6 bases). Between the trimmed V and J ends, which lost 0 bases and 6 bases, there was a span of 16 bases. The CDR3 loop spans 15 amino acids. Germline assignment: CDR1 SGHNT and CDR2 YYREEE (reference sequence). CDR3 sequence: CASSLAGSPLAEQYF. For the CDR3, the DNA is TGTGCCAGCAGCTTGGCGGGCAGCCCACTAGCCGAGCAGTACTTC. Full variable domain (outside the CDR3, taken from reference TRBV5-4 and TRBJ2-7): ETGVTQSPTHLIKTRGQQVTLRCSSQSGHNTVSWYQQALGQGPQFIFQYYREEENGRGNFPPRFSGLQFPNYSSELNVNALELDDSALYLCASSLAGSPLAEQYFGPGTRLTVT.

The genes are TRBV7-2 and TRBJ1-4; D is possibly TRBD1 (6 bases). The V and J ends lost 5 bases and 6 bases respectively, with 13 bases between them. Germline V CDR1 and CDR2: SGHTA, FQGNSA. CDR3 length equals 14 residues. CDR3 bases: TGTGCCAGCAGCCAACAGGGTTCGGATGAAAAACTGTTTTTT. This sequence encodes CASSQQGSDEKLFF.

The chain employs TRBV6-1 and TRBJ1-2; no firm D call. There are 14 residues in the CDR3. Deletions cut 1 base from V and 8 bases from J, with 14 bases between. Germline CDR1 and CDR2: MNHNS and SASEGT. In nucleotides, the CDR3 is TGTGCCAGCAGTGAAGATGCGAGGAGCAGAGGCTACACCTTC. This codes for CASSEDARSRGYTF.

Only one count was recorded for this clone. V usage is TRBV5-8 and J usage is TRBJ2-2; the D is unclear. Trimming stripped 2 bases from V and 6 bases from J, with 20 bases between. The CDR3 contains 17 residues. Germline CDR1 is SGHTS and CDR2 is YDEGEE. The CDR3 loop reads CASSFHVQPLTAGELFF. The CDR3 nucleotides read TGTGCCAGCAGCTTCCATGTACAGCCCCTAACCGCCGGGGAGCTGTTTTTT. Complete variable domain (other parts from reference TRBV5-8 and TRBJ2-2): EAGVTQSPTHLIKTRGQQATLRCSPISGHTSVYWYQQALGLGLQFLLWYDEGEERNRGNFPPRFSGRQFPNYSSELNVNALELEDSALYLCASSFHVQPLTAGELFFGEGSRLTVL.

This clone was detected once. The chain uses TRBV12-5 and TRBJ2-7; TRBD2 agrees at 11 bases. CDR3 length: 15 amino acids. CDR1 is LGHNT and CDR2 is FRNRAP in the germline V gene. Trimming removed 5 bases from V and 0 bases from J; junction bases left unmatched: 3. The CDR3 region has the DNA TGTGCTAGTGGTCCCGGGACTAGCGGCTCCTACGAGCAGTACTTC. Its translation: CASGPGTSGSYEQYF.

The chain is built from TRBV7-2 and TRBJ1-2; D gene unclear. The length of the CDR3 is 14 residues. In germline, CDR1 is SGHTA, CDR2 FQGNSA. The germline V and J ends were trimmed by 1 base and 4 bases, with 10 bases remaining between them. CDR3 region: CASSLERGPYGYTF. DNA of the CDR3: TGTGCCAGCAGCTTAGAGCGGGGTCCCTATGGCTACACCTTC. Looking up the rest from reference TRBV7-2 and TRBJ1-2 gives the full variable domain: GAGVSQSPSNKVTEKGKDVELRCDPISGHTALYWYRQSLGQGLEFLIYFQGNSAPDKSGLPSDRFSAERTGGSVSTLTIQRTQQEDSAVYLCASSLERGPYGYTFGSGTRLTVV.

The rearrangement joins TRBV7-9 to TRBJ1-1; D is possibly TRBD1 (5 bases). The CDR3 has 16 amino acids. The germline V gene encodes CDR1 SEHNR and CDR2 FQNEAQ (reference sequence). Trimming cost V 3 bases and J 4 bases, with 18 bases left between them. The CDR3 DNA is TGTGCCAGCAGCTTGAAGGGGTGGGGCGGGGGCACTGAAGCTTTCTTT. Protein sequence: CASSLKGWGGGTEAFF.

The rearrangement uses TRBV27 and TRBJ2-3; 13 bases fit TRBD2. This CDR3 region has 18 residues. J was trimmed by 4 bases and V by 6 bases; bases with no gene match: 13. Germline V CDR1 and CDR2: MNHEY, SMNVEV (reference sequence). The CDR3 region has the DNA TGTGCCAGCAGGGGGACTAGCGGGGTCATTATCCCCCCAGATACGCAGTATTTT. Its protein is CASRGTSGVIIPPDTQYF.

This clone was observed once. This chain joins TRBV7-8 and TRBJ2-2, with 8 positions matching TRBD2. Trimming took 4 bases from V and 4 from J; bases not matched to a gene: 5. Germline CDR1 and CDR2: SGHVS and FQNEAQ. The CDR3 is 15 amino acids. CDR3 in DNA: TGTGCCAGCAGCTCCCGGGGGGGGGCCACCGGGGAGCTGTTTTTT. It is translated as CASSSRGGATGELFF.

The chain carries TRBV4-1 and TRBJ2-1; 8 positions agree with TRBD2. The length of the CDR3 is 15 residues. V lost 6 bases to trimming and J lost 8 bases; unmatched junction nucleotides: 12. From germline, CDR1 is MGHRA and CDR2 YSYEKL. The CDR3 DNA reads as TGCGCCAGCAGTCGGGGACTAGGAGTCGGGTATGAGCAGTTCTTC. Protein sequence: CASSRGLGVGYEQFF.

This clone has just one count. The rearrangement joins TRBV5-6 to TRBJ2-3; 15 bases are shared with TRBD2. CDR1 is SGHDT, CDR2 YYEEEE, per germline. The CDR3 is 16 residues long. V shed 4 bases and J 8 bases; nucleotides not matched to a gene: 8. The DNA for the CDR3 is TGTGCCAGCAGCCTGGGGACTAGCGGGGGGTTTGGTACGCAGTATTTT. This encodes CASSLGTSGGFGTQYF.